The clone carrying this TCR beta chain has just a few counts. Sequencing used immunoSEQ multiplex PCR; TCRdb keeps in-frame clones, though not all of them. The profile covers 150,000 to 200,000 clones, with roughly 91% appearing a single time and roughly 6% taken by the ten largest. This specimen belongs to a study of blood T cell repertoires in COVID-19. The CDR3 has 15 amino acids. Germline lookup yields CDR1 SGHRS and CDR2 YFSETQ. The V end was cut by 0 bases, the J end by 4 bases, with 13 bases between. Sequencing was done on a sample of peripheral blood. The clonotype comes from a man in his forties or fifties with active or convalescent COVID-19. The J gene is TRBJ1-2, the V gene TRBV5-1; weak D call: TRBD1 (5 bases). The CDR3 sequence: CASSLGQGLLYGYTF. In DNA, the CDR3 is TGCGCCAGCAGCTTGGGGCAGGGCCTACTCTATGGCTACACCTTC.